A selection of T cell receptor beta chains follows, all from one sample in a study of beta chain features in type 1 diabetes. Generated by immunoSEQ multiplex PCR, the TCRdb table keeps only in-frame clones and is missing some. Among some 660,000 clones listed, around 15% were seen once. Sequenced: naive CD4+ T cells from blood. The receptors were gathered from a man aged 18 to 30 with type 1 diabetes. Both conserved end residues are part of each CDR3. The size field is filled for only some rows; it gives once, few, many or a size class.

CASSDRDRGDEKLFF TRBV2 -
CASSSSGSTEAFF TRBV7-3 -
CASRPGGPYTDTQYF TRBV19 -
CAWSEGAKGNTIYF TRBV30 few
CASSQSGAHEQFF TRBV4-3 few
CASSLLGQDSTDTQYF TRBV27 few
CASRPIRSGGGGNQPQHF TRBV27 few
CASGTGTILDTQYF TRBV11-1 few
CASSLEDRSNSPLHF TRBV7-2 few
CASSELDRRGGNTQYF TRBV25-1 few
CASSLMSREGASGYNEQFF TRBV13 few
CASSQDGTSGGAYEQYF TRBV4-3 -
CASSVEPAATEAFF TRBV9 -
CASSFRQGGDSNQPQHF TRBV13 few
CASSLVRFGVYEQYF TRBV7-2 few
CASSFKRDEQYF TRBV5-6 -
CASSFPPDNTEAFF TRBV7-9 -
CAWGLAGGTNEQFF TRBV30 -
CAWSVPVDTQYF TRBV30 few
CASSIDRGVSEQFF TRBV19 -
CAISADRENTEAFF TRBV10-3 -
CAWTSGAYGYTF TRBV30 -
CASQRTLNEKLFF TRBV5-1 -
CASSFSGSFYEQYF TRBV7-2 -
CASSLARADTEAFF TRBV7-9 few